The clone carrying this TCR beta chain turned up a few times. What it binds is unknown. These data originate in a study of CD8 T cells in ankylosing spondylitis. General study findings and limits: There was a TCR beta motif, made of fewer than 10 highly homologous variants, that appeared characteristic of ankylosing spondylitis blood. A CD8+ phenotype characterized the disease-linked clones, which were relatively rare in peripheral blood.

The V gene's germline CDR1 is WSHSY and CDR2 SAAADI. This CDR3 contains 12 residues. Trimming pared 6 bases from V and 10 bases from J, leaving 13 bases between. Each CDR3 protein gets one entry after TCRdb re-called the 5' RACE reads with MiXCR. The sample carries approximately 500,000 distinct CDR3 sequences, about 13% recorded once. J is TRBJ2-1 and V is TRBV10-2; D ambiguous. The source of this sequence is a male donor with ankylosing spondylitis. Sequencing was done on a sample of blood, either unsorted or a sorted T cell fraction (not recorded which). The CDR3 loop is CASSGTVKEQFF. The CDR3 DNA follows: TGCGCCAGCAGCGGAACCGTCAAGGAGCAGTTCTTC.